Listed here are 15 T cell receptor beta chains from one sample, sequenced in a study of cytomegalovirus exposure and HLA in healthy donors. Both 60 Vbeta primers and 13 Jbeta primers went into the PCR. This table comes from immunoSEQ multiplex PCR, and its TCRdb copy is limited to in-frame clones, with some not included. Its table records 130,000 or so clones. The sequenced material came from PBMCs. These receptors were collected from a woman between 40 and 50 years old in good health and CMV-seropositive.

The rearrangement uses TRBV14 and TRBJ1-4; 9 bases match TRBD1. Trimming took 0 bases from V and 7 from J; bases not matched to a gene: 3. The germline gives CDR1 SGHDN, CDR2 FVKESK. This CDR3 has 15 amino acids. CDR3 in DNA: TGTGCCAGCAGCCAAGAAACAGGGGGCTTTGAAAAACTGTTTTTT. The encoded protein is CASSQETGGFEKLFF.

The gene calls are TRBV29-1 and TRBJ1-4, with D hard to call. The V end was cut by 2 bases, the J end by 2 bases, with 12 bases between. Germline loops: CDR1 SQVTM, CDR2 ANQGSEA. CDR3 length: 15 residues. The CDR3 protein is CSVESKEATNEKLFF. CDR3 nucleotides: TGCAGCGTTGAATCCAAAGAGGCCACTAATGAAAAACTGTTTTTT.

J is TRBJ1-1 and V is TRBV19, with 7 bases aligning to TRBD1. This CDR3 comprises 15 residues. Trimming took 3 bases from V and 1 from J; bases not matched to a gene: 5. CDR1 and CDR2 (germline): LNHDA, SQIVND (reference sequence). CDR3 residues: CASSIDGQANTEAFF. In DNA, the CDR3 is TGTGCCAGTAGTATCGACGGACAGGCGAACACTGAAGCTTTCTTT.

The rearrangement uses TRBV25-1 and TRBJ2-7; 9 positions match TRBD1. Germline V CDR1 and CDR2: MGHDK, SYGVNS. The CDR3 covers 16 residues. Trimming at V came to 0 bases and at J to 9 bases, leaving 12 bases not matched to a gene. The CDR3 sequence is CASSEYGRGQGHGQYF. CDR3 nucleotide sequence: TGTGCCAGCAGTGAATATGGTAGGGGACAGGGTCACGGGCAGTACTTC.

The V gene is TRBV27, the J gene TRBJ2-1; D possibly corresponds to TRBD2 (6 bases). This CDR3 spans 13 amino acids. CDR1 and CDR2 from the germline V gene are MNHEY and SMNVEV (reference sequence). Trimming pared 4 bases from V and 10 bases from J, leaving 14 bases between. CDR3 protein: CASSSGTPQEQFF. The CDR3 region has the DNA TGTGCCAGCAGTTCCGGGACTCCGCAGGAGCAGTTCTTC.

CDR3: CASSVSGSITDTQYF. The DNA of the CDR3 is TGTGCCAGCAGTGTGAGCGGGAGTATCACAGATACGCAGTATTTT. V gene TRBV6-4 combines with J gene TRBJ2-3, with TRBD2 matching 8 bases. The CDR3 spans 15 residues. The junction had 5 bases not matched to a gene; V was cut back by 4 bases and J by 2 bases. Germline values: CDR1 MRHNA, CDR2 SNTAGT.

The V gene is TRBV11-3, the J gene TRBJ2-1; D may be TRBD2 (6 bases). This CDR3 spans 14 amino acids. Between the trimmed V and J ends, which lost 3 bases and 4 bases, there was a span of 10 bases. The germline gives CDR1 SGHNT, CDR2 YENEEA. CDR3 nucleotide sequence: TGTGCCAGCAGCTTTGGAGGGGATTACAATGAGCAGTTCTTC. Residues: CASSFGGDYNEQFF.

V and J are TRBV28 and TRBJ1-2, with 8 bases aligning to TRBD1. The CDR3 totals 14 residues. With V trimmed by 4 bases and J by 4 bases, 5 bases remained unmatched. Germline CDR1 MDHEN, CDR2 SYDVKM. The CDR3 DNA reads TGTGCCAGCAGTTCCTCAGGGGGCGGCTATGGCTACACCTTC. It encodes CASSSSGGGYGYTF.

Written as DNA, the CDR3 is TGTGCCAGCAGTCTCGGGGGGCCCCAGCATTTT. Translation gives CASSLGGPQHF. The J gene is TRBJ1-5, the V gene TRBV28; tentatively, D is TRBD1 (5 bases). Trimming cost V 5 bases and J 9 bases, with 8 bases left between them. The CDR3 has 11 residues. Germline-derived CDR1 and CDR2 are MDHEN and SYDVKM. The variable domain in full, with the rest retrieved from reference TRBV28 and TRBJ1-5, is DVKVTQSSRYLVKRTGEKVFLECVQDMDHENMFWYRQDPGLGLRLIYFSYDVKMKEKGDIPEGYSVSREKKERFSLILESASTNQTSMYLCASSLGGPQHFGDGTRLSIL.

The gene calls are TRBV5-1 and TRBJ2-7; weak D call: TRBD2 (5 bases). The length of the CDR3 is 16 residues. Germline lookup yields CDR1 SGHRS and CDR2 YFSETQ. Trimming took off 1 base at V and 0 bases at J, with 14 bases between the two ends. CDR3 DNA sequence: TGCGCCAGCAGCTTGAGGGCTAGCAGTAGCTCCTACGAGCAGTACTTC. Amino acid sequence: CASSLRASSSSYEQYF.

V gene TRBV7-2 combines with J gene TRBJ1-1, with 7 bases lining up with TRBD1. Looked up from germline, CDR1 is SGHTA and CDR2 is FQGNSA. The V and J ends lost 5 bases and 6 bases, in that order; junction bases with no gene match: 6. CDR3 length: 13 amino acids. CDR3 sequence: CASSPGQRAEAFF. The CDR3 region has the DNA TGTGCCAGCAGCCCGGGACAGAGGGCTGAAGCTTTCTTT.

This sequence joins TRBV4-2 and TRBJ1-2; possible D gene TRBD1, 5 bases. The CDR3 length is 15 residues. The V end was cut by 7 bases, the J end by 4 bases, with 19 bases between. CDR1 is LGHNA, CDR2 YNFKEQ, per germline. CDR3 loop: CASTKGEGISYGYTF. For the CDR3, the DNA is TGTGCCAGCACCAAAGGGGAGGGGATTTCCTATGGCTACACCTTC.

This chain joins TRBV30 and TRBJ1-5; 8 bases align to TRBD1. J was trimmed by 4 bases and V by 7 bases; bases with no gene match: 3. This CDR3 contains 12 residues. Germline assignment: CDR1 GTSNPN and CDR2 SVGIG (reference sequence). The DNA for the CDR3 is TGTGCCTACAGACAGGGGAATCAGCCCCAGCATTTT. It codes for CAYRQGNQPQHF. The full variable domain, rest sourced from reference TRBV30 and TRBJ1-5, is SQTIHQWPATLVQPVGSPLSLECTVEGTSNPNLYWYRQAAGRGLQLLFYSVGIGQISSEVPQNLSASRPQDRQFILSSKKLLLSDSGFYLCAYRQGNQPQHFGDGTRLSIL.

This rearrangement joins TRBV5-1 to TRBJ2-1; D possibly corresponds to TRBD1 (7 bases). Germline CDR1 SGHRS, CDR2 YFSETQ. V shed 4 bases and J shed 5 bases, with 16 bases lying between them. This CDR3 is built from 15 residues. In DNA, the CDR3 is TGCGCCAGCAGCCATCCAGGGGGAGGCCACAATGAGCAGTTCTTC. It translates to CASSHPGGGHNEQFF.

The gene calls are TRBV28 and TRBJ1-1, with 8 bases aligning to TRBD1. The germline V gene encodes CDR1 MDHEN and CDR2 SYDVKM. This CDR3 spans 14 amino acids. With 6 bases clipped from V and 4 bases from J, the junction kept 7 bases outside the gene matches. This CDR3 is CASSQTGEGTEAFF. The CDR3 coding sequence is TGTGCCAGCAGCCAGACAGGGGAGGGCACTGAAGCTTTCTTT.